Listed below are T cell receptor beta chains from one sample, sequenced in a study of CD8 T cells in Susac syndrome. TCRdb analysed the immunoSEQ multiplex PCR reads with MiXCR anew, one entry per CDR3 protein. The sample carries about 120,000 distinct CDR3 sequences, 94% recorded once. Sequencing was done on a sample of CD4+ T cells from PBMCs. Receptors originate from a human donor in good health. Both conserved end residues are part of each CDR3. A D gene is named only where the DNA matches it firmly. Size values are once, few and many counts, or a class for expanded clones, and some rows have none.

14,.,once,TRBJ2-2,TRBV4-3,TGCGCCAGCAGCCAAGAAGGGGAGTCCGGGGAGCTGTTTTTT,CASSQEGESGELFF
13,.,.,TRBJ1-5,TRBV7-9,TGTGCCAGCAGCCCGGAGGGACCGCGGCCCCAGCATTTT,CASSPEGPRPQHF
17,TRBD2,once,TRBJ2-5,TRBV30,TGTGCCTGGAGTCCGGGACTAGCGGGAGGGCCGGGGGAGACCCAGTACTTC,CAWSPGLAGGPGETQYF
15,TRBD2,.,TRBJ2-5,TRBV4-2,TGTGCCAGCAGCCAAGATCAGGGCGCGGGACTAACCCAGTACTTC,CASSQDQGAGLTQYF
14,.,.,TRBJ2-1,TRBV12-3/TRBV12-4,TGTGCCAGCAGCCAAGGGAATCTCTACAATGAGCAGTTCTTC,CASSQGNLYNEQFF
16,.,.,TRBJ2-6,TRBV20-1,TGCAGTGCTAGAGATCCTACGAGCTCTGGGGCCAACGTCCTGACTTTC,CSARDPTSSGANVLTF
14,.,.,TRBJ1-1,TRBV18,TGTGCCAGCTCATACTCGGGGAGGGCCACTGAAGCTTTCTTT,CASSYSGRATEAFF
14,.,.,TRBJ2-2,TRBV29-1,TGCAGCGTTGAACGGGACATCCTCACCGGGGAGCTGTTTTTT,CSVERDILTGELFF
14,.,.,TRBJ1-4,TRBV27,TGTGCCAGCAGTTTAACAGGGCTCGAGGAAAAACTGTTTTTT,CASSLTGLEEKLFF
15,TRBD1,.,TRBJ2-5,TRBV2,TGTGCCAGCAGTGTCGGGACAGGGCTGCAAGAGACCCAGTACTTC,CASSVGTGLQETQYF
14,TRBD1,.,TRBJ2-7,TRBV18,TGTGCCAGCTCACCGGGACAGGACCGCTACGAGCAGTACTTC,CASSPGQDRYEQYF
15,TRBD2,.,TRBJ2-7,TRBV18,TGTGCCAGCTCTCCTGGACTAGCGCAGTCCTACGAGCAGTACTTC,CASSPGLAQSYEQYF
13,.,.,TRBJ2-3,TRBV20-1,TGCAGTGCCAGGGGCGGGACCCCAGATACGCAGTATTTT,CSARGGTPDTQYF
18,.,.,TRBJ2-3,TRBV6-2/TRBV6-3,TGTGCCAGCAGTTACTCGACCCATTCTGCGGGAATTTTGGATACGCAGTATTTT,CASSYSTHSAGILDTQYF
16,TRBD2,.,TRBJ2-7,TRBV4-2,TGTGCCAGCAGCCAAGTTGTGGCTAGCGGGGCCTACGAGCAGTACTTC,CASSQVVASGAYEQYF
16,.,.,TRBJ2-7,TRBV27,TGTGCCAGCAGTTTTCTCCGGGACACCGCTTTGGACGGGCAGTACTTC,CASSFLRDTALDGQYF
15,.,once,TRBJ2-6,TRBV24-1,TGTGCCACCAGTGATACTCGGCTTGAGGCCAACGTCCTGACTTTC,CATSDTRLEANVLTF
14,.,.,TRBJ2-7,TRBV15,TGTGCCACCAGCAGAGATAGGGCTCTGTACGAGCAGTACTTC,CATSRDRALYEQYF
14,TRBD2,.,TRBJ2-1,TRBV7-9,TGTGCCAGCAGCCCCGAGCGGGGATACAATGAGCAGTTCTTC,CASSPERGYNEQFF
12,.,.,TRBJ1-4,TRBV2,TGTGCCACCCGGTTCGAAAATGAAAAACTGTTTTTT,CATRFENEKLFF
14,.,.,TRBJ1-5,TRBV20-1,TGCAGTGCTAGTTCAGGGTATGGCAATCAGCCCCAGCATTTT,CSASSGYGNQPQHF
14,TRBD2,.,TRBJ2-3,TRBV7-3,TGTGCCAGCAGCTTACAAGCGGGAGTCGAGACGCAGTATTTT,CASSLQAGVETQYF
16,.,.,TRBJ2-2,TRBV5-1,TGCGCCAGCAGCTTGACACAGACCGCGAACACCGGGGAGCTGTTTTTT,CASSLTQTANTGELFF
13,.,.,TRBJ1-1,TRBV2,TGTGCCAGCAGTCCCGGACAGACTACTGAAGCTTTCTTT,CASSPGQTTEAFF
17,TRBD2,.,TRBJ2-7,TRBV7-8,TGTGCCAGCAAGGGCGGGAGGGCCCTCCCCAGCTCCTACGAGCAGTACTTC,CASKGGRALPSSYEQYF
15,.,.,TRBJ2-7,TRBV7-2,TGTGCCAGCTCCCGGGACTCCCTAAGCTCCTACGAGCAGTACTTC,CASSRDSLSSYEQYF
13,.,.,TRBJ2-5,TRBV5-1,TGCGCCAGCAGCACGGGGAGCCAAGAGACCCAGTACTTC,CASSTGSQETQYF
12,.,.,TRBJ1-2,TRBV29-1,TGCAGCGTCCAACAGGGTAACTATGGCTACACCTTC,CSVQQGNYGYTF
17,TRBD2,.,TRBJ2-1,TRBV29-1,TGCAGCGTTTTCTGGTCTAGCGGGAGGGCCGAAGACTATGAGCAGTTCTTC,CSVFWSSGRAEDYEQFF
12,TRBD1,.,TRBJ1-2,TRBV5-1,TGCGCCAGCAGCGCTGGGACAGTTGGCTACACCTTC,CASSAGTVGYTF
15,.,.,TRBJ1-5,TRBV20-1,TGCAGTGCTGGAACAGGGTCCGGATTCGATCAGCCCCAGCATTTT,CSAGTGSGFDQPQHF
14,TRBD1,.,TRBJ2-7,TRBV28,TGTGCCAGCATCCCAGGACAGGGGGGATACGAGCAGTACTTC,CASIPGQGGYEQYF
14,.,.,TRBJ2-5,TRBV19,TGTGCCAGTAGAGGACCACAGGGCTTCGAGACCCAGTACTTC,CASRGPQGFETQYF
16,TRBD2,.,TRBJ2-5,TRBV5-1,TGCGCCAGCGGACCGACCAGCGGGAGGGCCCAAGAGACCCAGTACTTC,CASGPTSGRAQETQYF
17,.,.,TRBJ2-1,TRBV9,TGTGCCAGCAGCGTGGGCGGGACAACGAGCTCCTACAATGAGCAGTTCTTC,CASSVGGTTSSYNEQFF
13,.,.,TRBJ2-5,TRBV11-3,TGTGCCAGCAGCACCACCTTGGAAGAGACCCAGTACTTC,CASSTTLEETQYF
14,TRBD1,.,TRBJ1-2,TRBV28,TGTGCCACATGGACGGGACAGGGGGCTTTTGGCTACACCTTC,CATWTGQGAFGYTF
13,.,.,TRBJ1-5,TRBV12-3/TRBV12-4,TGTGCCAGCAGTTTAAAGCCCAATCAGCCCCAGCATTTT,CASSLKPNQPQHF
14,.,.,TRBJ2-3,TRBV25-1,TGTGCCAGCAGTGGGGCAGCGAGCACAGATACGCAGTATTTT,CASSGAASTDTQYF
13,.,.,TRBJ2-5,TRBV25-1,TGTGCCAGCAGTGCACAGGGTGGAGAGACCCAGTACTTC,CASSAQGGETQYF
14,TRBD1,.,TRBJ2-1,TRBV9,TGTGCCAGCAGCGTATTGACAGGGGGCGATGAGCAGTTCTTC,CASSVLTGGDEQFF
14,TRBD1,.,TRBJ1-2,TRBV5-1,TGCGCCAGCAGCTTGGCCGTGACAGGGGTTGACTACACCTTC,CASSLAVTGVDYTF
16,TRBD2,.,TRBJ2-2,TRBV5-1,TGCGCCAGCAGCCAGGGACTAGCGGCCAACACCGGGGAGCTGTTTTTT,CASSQGLAANTGELFF
16,TRBD2,.,TRBJ2-3,TRBV29-1,TGCAGCGTCGTCCCAATGGCTAGCGGGAGTACAGATACGCAGTATTTT,CSVVPMASGSTDTQYF
14,.,.,TRBJ1-1,TRBV7-9,TGTGCCAGCAGCTTAGACCGCCAGACACCTGAAGCTTTCTTT,CASSLDRQTPEAFF
14,TRBD1,.,TRBJ2-1,TRBV29-1,TGCAGCGGAACCGGACAGGGGATCCTGAATGAGCAGTTCTTC,CSGTGQGILNEQFF
14,.,.,TRBJ2-7,TRBV7-2,TGTGCCAGCAGCTTACCAGACGCGGCCTACGAGCAGTACTTC,CASSLPDAAYEQYF
16,.,.,TRBJ2-1,TRBV28,TGTGCCAGCAGTCCTGGACAGTACGAGGGTAACAATGAGCAGTTCTTC,CASSPGQYEGNNEQFF
15,.,.,TRBJ2-7,TRBV20-1,TGCAGTGCTAGAGATTTCCAGTCTGGCTCCTACGAGCAGTACTTC,CSARDFQSGSYEQYF
14,TRBD2,.,TRBJ2-7,TRBV2,TGTGCCAGCAGTGCAACTAGCGCAAGGTCCGAGCAGTACTTC,CASSATSARSEQYF
15,TRBD2,.,TRBJ2-3,TRBV12-3/TRBV12-4,TGTGCCAGCGGCCGACTAGCGGGAGCTGGAGATACGCAGTATTTT,CASGRLAGAGDTQYF
14,TRBD1,.,TRBJ2-1,TRBV7-3,TGTGCCAGCAGCACCCGACAGGGGAACAATGAGCAGTTCTTC,CASSTRQGNNEQFF
16,.,.,TRBJ1-2,TRBV21-1,TGTGCCAGCAGCCCGACCTCCGGGCTTAAGGCCTATGGCTACACCTTC,CASSPTSGLKAYGYTF
13,TRBD2,.,TRBJ2-3,TRBV7-3,TGTGCCAGCAGCTTAAGACTAGCCGATACGCAGTATTTT,CASSLRLADTQYF